These 27 T cell receptor beta chains were all obtained from the same sample, sequenced in a study of shared clonotypes between healthy human individuals. Sequenced by immunoSEQ multiplex PCR; TCRdb stores in-frame clones only, minus some. The sample includes about 980,000 clones, 60% to 85% of them seen just once. The sample taken for sequencing was memory CD4+ T cells sorted from blood. Subset described: CD45RA-negative fraction. These receptors were taken from a man between 18 and 35 years old in good health.

For this clone: Other nucleotide sequences from this sample produce the same CDR3. The chain recombines TRBV5-5 with TRBJ2-7; 11 bases map to TRBD1. J lost 4 bases, V lost 0 bases, and 3 bases had no gene match. This CDR3 is 15 amino acids long. The germline V gene has CDR1 SGHKS and CDR2 YYEKEE (reference sequence). CDR3: CASSLAGQGVYEQYF. CDR3 sequence (DNA): TGTGCCAGCAGCTTGGCGGGACAGGGGGTATACGAGCAGTACTTC.

This clone was detected a few times. V and J are TRBV10-3 and TRBJ2-7; D gene uncertain. The germline CDR1 and CDR2 sequences are ENHRY and SYGVKD. The CDR3 has 14 residues. Trimming stripped 3 bases from V and 6 bases from J, with 15 bases between. CDR3 coding DNA: TGTGCCATCAGTGATTTAGTCGGTCGTGGCGAGCAGTACTTC. Translating it yields CAISDLVGRGEQYF.

The chain has TRBV11-2 and TRBJ2-7; no definite D call. CDR1 SGHAT and CDR2 FQNNGV come from the germline V gene. Trimming removed 3 bases at V and 6 bases at J, with 15 bases between. This CDR3 contains 14 residues. DNA for the CDR3: TGTGCCAGCAGCTTTAAGGGTGGGGAAGGCGAGCAGTACTTC. It encodes CASSFKGGEGEQYF. The full variable domain, in which reference TRBV11-2 and TRBJ2-7 provide the parts outside the CDR3, is EAGVAQSPRYKIIEKRQSVAFWCNPISGHATLYWYQQILGQGPKLLIQFQNNGVVDDSQLPKDRFSAERLKGVDSTLKIQPAKLEDSAVYLCASSFKGGEGEQYFGPGTRLTVT.

In regard to this clone: Other DNA sequences of this sample code for an identical CDR3. The J gene is TRBJ1-5, the V gene TRBV28; D call uncertain. Between the trimmed V and J ends, which lost 6 bases and 4 bases, there was a span of 10 bases. Germline CDR1 reads MDHEN; CDR2 reads SYDVKM. This CDR3 is built from 13 residues. DNA for the CDR3: TGTGCCAGCAGGCCCCCCGGGAATCAGCCCCAGCATTTT. The encoded protein is CASRPPGNQPQHF.

This chain joins TRBV2 and TRBJ1-6; a possible D gene is TRBD1 (5 bases). CDR3 length: 15 amino acids. The V end was cut by 5 bases, the J end by 4 bases, with 12 bases between. Germline V lookup: CDR1 SNHLY, CDR2 FYNNEI. The CDR3 is CASSRDGSYNSPLHF. The CDR3, as DNA: TGTGCCAGCAGTCGGGACGGTTCTTATAATTCACCCCTCCACTTT. Looking up the rest from reference TRBV2 and TRBJ1-6 gives the full variable domain: EPEVTQTPSHQVTQMGQEVILRCVPISNHLYFYWYRQILGQKVEFLVSFYNNEISEKSEIFDDQFSVERPDGSNFTLKIRSTKLEDSAMYFCASSRDGSYNSPLHFGNGTRLTVT.

The chain recombines TRBV10-3 with TRBJ2-7; the match to TRBD1 covers 7 bases. Germline loops: CDR1 ENHRY, CDR2 SYGVKD. The CDR3 extends over 11 amino acids. Germline trimming cut 3 bases from V and 9 bases from J; bases unmatched to any gene: 2. The CDR3 DNA follows: TGTGCCATCAGTGACCCAGGGGGGCAGTACTTC. Amino acids: CAISDPGGQYF.

This clone was counted a few times. The gene calls are TRBV6-6 and TRBJ1-5, with D maybe TRBD1 (5 bases). CDR1 MNHNY and CDR2 SVGAGI come from the germline V gene (reference sequence). The ends were cut back, 6 bases at V and 3 bases at J, with 12 bases in the middle. The CDR3 is 14 amino acids. The DNA of the CDR3 is TGTGCCAGCAGGGACGCAGGGTACAATCAGCCCCAGCATTTT. It codes for CASRDAGYNQPQHF.

The V and J genes are TRBV5-1 and TRBJ1-2; TRBD1 agrees at 7 bases. CDR1 and CDR2 (germline): SGHRS, YFSETQ. The CDR3 totals 15 residues. Trimming cost V 2 bases and J 1 base; bases outside gene matches: 5. The CDR3 DNA reads TGCGCCAGCAGCTTAGGGGGCCCGAATAACTATGGCTACACCTTC. Translated, it gives CASSLGGPNNYGYTF.

This chain uses TRBV5-8 with TRBJ1-5; D call uncertain. In germline, CDR1 is SGHTS, CDR2 YDEGEE. The CDR3 consists of 12 residues. Trimming left V 7 bases short and J 7 bases short, with 12 bases between. DNA for the CDR3: TGTGCCAGCGCGAGGCTGTGGCAGCCCCAGCATTTT. Its translation is CASARLWQPQHF.

The V call is TRBV15, the J call TRBJ2-7, with D perhaps TRBD2 (6 bases). The V gene's germline CDR1 is LNHNV and CDR2 YYDKDF (reference sequence). V lost 5 bases to trimming and J lost 0 bases, with 14 bases between them. The CDR3 is made up of 15 amino acids. The CDR3: CATSGPGLHSYEQYF. CDR3 nucleotides: TGTGCCACCAGCGGTCCGGGACTCCACTCCTACGAGCAGTACTTC.

The chain uses TRBV6-6 and TRBJ2-2; D is unresolved. V gave up 2 bases and J gave up 1 base, with 5 bases separating them. Germline V CDR1 and CDR2: MNHNY, SVGAGI (reference sequence). CDR3 length: 14 amino acids. Here the CDR3 DNA reads TGTGCCAGCAGTTACGGTGGGAACACCGGGGAGCTGTTTTTT. The encoded protein is CASSYGGNTGELFF.

The V gene is TRBV10-3, the J gene TRBJ2-5; possibly TRBD1 for D (6 bases). The CDR3 loop spans 13 amino acids. V lost 9 bases and J 5 bases, leaving 16 bases between the germline ends. From germline, CDR1 is ENHRY and CDR2 SYGVKD. In DNA, the CDR3 is TGTGCCATTGGCCCGGGACAAGGGGAGACCCAGTACTTC. Translated: CAIGPGQGETQYF.

V is TRBV19 and J is TRBJ1-4; TRBD1 matches 9 bases. The ends lost 2 bases at V and 8 bases at J; junction bases unmatched: 9. Germline V gene sequence: CDR1 LNHDA, CDR2 SQIVND (reference sequence). This CDR3 region has 16 residues. This chain's CDR3 is CASSIRSTGGREKLFF. The CDR3 bases are TGTGCCAGTAGTATAAGATCCACAGGGGGCCGGGAAAAACTGTTTTTT.

Worth noting for this clone: This sample includes further DNA sequences coding for the same CDR3. This chain joins TRBV2 and TRBJ2-5; D might be TRBD2 (6 bases). Looked up from germline, CDR1 is SNHLY and CDR2 is FYNNEI. The ends were cut back, 0 bases at V and 5 bases at J, with 10 bases in the middle. The CDR3 is 14 residues long. For the CDR3, the DNA is TGTGCCAGCAGTGAAGCGTCGGGGGTGGAGACCCAGTACTTC. This translates into CASSEASGVETQYF.

On this clone: Other DNA sequences in this sample translate to the same CDR3. This chain connects TRBV28 to TRBJ1-2, with D maybe TRBD1 (5 bases). Germline lookup yields CDR1 MDHEN and CDR2 SYDVKM. This CDR3 is 12 amino acids long. Trimming took 6 bases from V and 8 from J, leaving 13 bases between them. The CDR3 region is CASSRQGWGYTF. DNA for the CDR3: TGTGCCAGCAGCCGGCAGGGCTGGGGCTACACCTTC.

The CDR3 loop reads CASSESAGTGGKMQYF. CDR3 bases: TGTGCCAGCAGTGAGTCAGCCGGGACAGGGGGCAAGATGCAGTACTTC. The chain links TRBV6-1 to TRBJ2-7, with TRBD1 identical over 12 bases. Germline V CDR1 and CDR2: MNHNS, SASEGT. V lost 3 bases to trimming and J lost 9 bases; unmatched junction nucleotides: 12. This CDR3 spans 16 amino acids.

This clone was seen once. V is TRBV7-4 and J is TRBJ2-7; 8 nucleotides align to TRBD2. Trimming cost V 1 base and J 1 base; bases outside gene matches: 18. Per germline, CDR1 SGHVT and CDR2 SQSDAQ. This CDR3 is built from 20 residues. DNA for the CDR3: TGTGCCAGCAGCTTAGATTCGGGGATGGCGGCCAGCGGGAGTTCCTACGAGCAGTACTTC. Translating gives CASSLDSGMAASGSSYEQYF.

V is TRBV18 and J is TRBJ2-1; possible D gene TRBD2, 6 bases. The CDR3 runs to 16 residues. Germline CDR1 reads KGHSH; CDR2 reads LQKENI. V lost 3 bases to trimming and J lost 0 bases, with 12 bases between them. This chain's CDR3 is CASSPRGSNSYNEQFF. DNA for the CDR3: TGTGCCAGCTCACCGCGGGGCTCAAACTCCTACAATGAGCAGTTCTTC.

The CDR3 sequence is CASSLASGGYEQYF. Written as DNA, the CDR3 is TGTGCCAGCAGTTTAGCTAGCGGGGGGTACGAGCAGTACTTC. This sequence joins TRBV27 and TRBJ2-7; 11 nucleotides align to TRBD2. The V and J ends lost 2 bases and 4 bases, in that order; junction bases with no gene match: 1. CDR1 is MNHEY and CDR2 is SMNVEV in the germline V gene (reference sequence). This CDR3 is built from 14 residues.

In its sample, this clone was seen many times. The chain employs TRBV6-4 and TRBJ1-5; D may be TRBD1 (6 bases). Germline V gene lookup returns CDR1 MRHNA and CDR2 SNTAGT. CDR3 length equals 15 residues. Deletions cut 6 bases from V and 7 bases from J, with 19 bases between. Here the CDR3 reads CASSEQGRQGQPQHF. In DNA, the CDR3 is TGTGCCAGCAGCGAGCAGGGGCGGCAGGGACAGCCCCAGCATTTT.

In regard to this clone: Other DNA sequences of this sample code for an identical CDR3. The J gene is TRBJ1-6, the V gene TRBV18; no clear D gene. The CDR3 is made up of 13 amino acids. CDR1 is KGHSH, CDR2 LQKENI, per germline. V was clipped by 2 bases and J by 6 bases, with 5 bases between them. CDR3 DNA sequence: TGTGCCAGCTCACCAGATCGTAATTCACCCCTCCACTTT. Translation: CASSPDRNSPLHF. Using reference TRBV18 and TRBJ1-6 for the parts outside the CDR3, the full variable domain is NAGVMQNPRHLVRRRGQEARLRCSPMKGHSHVYWYRQLPEEGLKFMVYLQKENIIDESGMPKERFSAEFPKEGPSILRIQQVVRGDSAAYFCASSPDRNSPLHFGNGTRLTVT.

CDR3 region: CASSEYGGGGNEQFF. CDR3 coding DNA: TGTGCCAGCAGTGAATATGGTGGGGGCGGCAATGAGCAGTTCTTC. The rearrangement links TRBV25-1 to TRBJ2-1; a weak D match, TRBD1 (6 bases). CDR3 length: 15 amino acids. The germline CDR1 and CDR2 sequences are MGHDK and SYGVNS. Trimming took off 0 bases at V and 6 bases at J, with 12 bases between the two ends. The variable domain in full, with the rest retrieved from reference TRBV25-1 and TRBJ2-1, is EADIYQTPRYLVIGTGKKITLECSQTMGHDKMYWYQQDPGMELHLIHYSYGVNSTEKGDLSSESTVSRIRTEHFPLTLESARPSHTSQYLCASSEYGGGGNEQFFGPGTRLTVL.

This clone was counted once. The chain uses TRBV25-1 and TRBJ1-1; the match to TRBD1 covers 10 bases. CDR3 length equals 16 residues. V shed 3 bases, J shed 5 bases, and the junction held 9 bases outside the gene matches. Germline V gene lookup returns CDR1 MGHDK and CDR2 SYGVNS. This chain's CDR3 is CASSEGTGVGSTEAFF. Written as DNA, the CDR3 is TGTGCCAGCAGTGAGGGGACAGGGGTAGGTAGTACTGAAGCTTTCTTT.

This clone was recorded at least ten times. The chain recombines TRBV7-2 with TRBJ2-3; TRBD2 matches at 8 bases. Unmatched junction bases numbered 14, after V lost 3 bases and J lost 0 bases. Germline V gene sequence: CDR1 SGHTA, CDR2 FQGNSA. The CDR3 length is 19 residues. The chain's CDR3 is CASSLGSWAGGASTDTQYF. Here the CDR3 DNA reads TGTGCCAGCAGCTTGGGGTCGTGGGCGGGGGGTGCTAGCACAGATACGCAGTATTTT.

The rearrangement uses TRBV29-1 and TRBJ1-1, with D uncertain. From germline, CDR1 is SQVTM and CDR2 ANQGSEA. This CDR3 is 12 amino acids long. The V gene lost 2 bases and the J gene lost 4 bases, with 8 bases spanning the gap. The CDR3 loop is CSVEPRSTEAFF. In nucleotides, the CDR3 is TGCAGCGTTGAACCCAGGAGCACTGAAGCTTTCTTT.

This clone has more than one count but fewer than ten. The V gene is TRBV5-1, the J gene TRBJ1-6, with a tentative D call TRBD1 (5 bases). The germline V gene encodes CDR1 SGHRS and CDR2 YFSETQ. CDR3 length: 16 residues. The V end was cut by 1 base, the J end by 6 bases, with 14 bases between. CDR3 loop: CASSLKYTGSNSPLHF. The CDR3 bases are TGCGCCAGCAGCTTGAAATACACAGGTTCTAATTCACCCCTCCACTTT.

CDR3: CASSLSDGVLAKNIQYF. CDR3 coding DNA: TGTGCCAGCAGCTTATCTGATGGGGTTCTAGCCAAAAACATTCAGTACTTC. The chain has TRBV11-2 and TRBJ2-4; D is unclear. CDR1 and CDR2 (germline): SGHAT, FQNNGV. The CDR3 length is 17 residues. V gave up 2 bases and J gave up 0 bases, with 14 bases separating them.